This T cell receptor beta chain was captured in a study of persistence of HIV-infected CD4 T cells. For the study at large: A median of about eight years of suppressive ART preceded sampling.

Concerning this clone itself: Its antigen is as yet unknown.

The libraries were made with immunoSEQ version 4 in survey mode. The table came from immunoSEQ multiplex PCR; TCRdb's copy has only in-frame clones and leaves some out. This table holds approximately 5,000 clones, 60% to 80% found once. Stimulation used around 10 ug/mL lysate from CMV-infected fibroblasts. Responding CD4+ T cells were sorted by upregulation of both CD40 ligand and CD69. J was trimmed by 4 bases and V by 3 bases; bases with no gene match: 2. The germline V gene encodes CDR1 DFQATT and CDR2 SNEGSKA (reference sequence). The CDR3 consists of 12 residues. V usage is TRBV20-1 and J usage is TRBJ1-2, with 7 positions matching TRBD1. The sequence derives from an adult man with HIV who was CMV-seropositive. The input for sequencing was CD4+ T cells sorted from PBMCs after approximately 19-hour stimulation, taken from a patient who received antiretroviral therapy. CDR3 sequence: CSASGTAYGYTF. The CDR3 nucleotides read TGCAGTGCTAGTGGGACAGCCTATGGCTACACCTTC.